This T cell receptor (beta chain) was identified during a study of identical twins. Overall study findings and caveats: Models, which agreed with sharing between unrelated individuals, nonetheless underestimated the out-of-frame TCR alpha sharing seen in monozygotic twins. The abundant beta clonotypes from cord blood had fewer insertions, and memory repertoires had none of this.

TCRdb recomputed calls from the 5' RACE reads with MiXCR, one row per CDR3 protein. The sample carries 500,000 or so distinct CDR3 sequences, 14% recorded once. With regard to this clonotype: Its matching antigen is unknown.

V lost 5 bases to trimming and J lost 7 bases, with 20 bases between them. The CDR3 consists of 15 residues. Germline assignment: CDR1 MDHEN and CDR2 SYDVKM. In addition, the sample was reused for a study of yellow fever vaccine responses in identical twins.

This TCR was sampled from a woman between 18 and 29 years old in good health. The chain couples TRBV28 to TRBJ2-5; TRBD2 is a possible D gene (6 bases). The material sequenced was CD4+ T cells sorted from blood. The CDR3 protein is CASSGFVVQGGTQYF. CDR3 bases: TGTGCCAGCAGTGGATTCGTGGTCCAGGGAGGGACCCAGTACTTC.